This T cell receptor beta chain was captured by sequencing in a study of shared T cell receptors in the human thymus. Per germline, CDR1 SGHRS and CDR2 YFSETQ. The germline V and J ends were trimmed by 0 bases and 4 bases, with 7 bases remaining between them. The CDR3 extends over 14 amino acids. Generated by immunoSEQ multiplex PCR, the TCRdb table keeps only in-frame clones and is missing some. Found here are 700,000 to 750,000 clones, roughly 88% of them singletons; the top ten hold under 0.012%. The sample was also linked to a second study, of human thymus T cells. That study reports: Thymic material originated from resections removed in the course of corrective heart surgery.

The sequence came from a girl in the first two years of life with a congenital heart defect. Sequencing was done on a sample of thymocytes. V is TRBV5-1 and J is TRBJ2-2; D is unclear. The CDR3 DNA follows: TGCGCCAGCAGCTTGGGAGGAATCACCGGGGAGCTGTTTTTT. It translates to CASSLGGITGELFF.